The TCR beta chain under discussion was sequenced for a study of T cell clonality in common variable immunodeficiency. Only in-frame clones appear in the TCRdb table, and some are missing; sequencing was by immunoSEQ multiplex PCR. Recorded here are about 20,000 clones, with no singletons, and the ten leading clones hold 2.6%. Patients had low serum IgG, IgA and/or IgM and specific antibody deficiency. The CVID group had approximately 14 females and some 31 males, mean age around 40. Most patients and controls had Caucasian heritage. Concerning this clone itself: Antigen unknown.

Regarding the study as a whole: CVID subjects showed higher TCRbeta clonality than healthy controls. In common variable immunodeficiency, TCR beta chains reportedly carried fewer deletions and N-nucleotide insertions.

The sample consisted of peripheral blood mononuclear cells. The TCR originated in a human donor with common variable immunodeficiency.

CDR3 bases read: TGTGCCAGCAGTTGGGTAGAGGGGGAACGATCGGAGGATACG. It encodes CASSWVEGERSEDT. The CDR3 in its entirety is CASSWVEGERSEDTQYF. The chain has TRBV6-2 or TRBV6-3 and TRBJ2-3, with D tentatively TRBD1 (6 bases). The read falls 3 residues short of the CDR3 end, and the missing part is taken from the germline J gene. Germline loops: CDR1 MNHEY, CDR2 SVGEGT. This CDR3 has 17 residues. The V end lost 4 bases, the J end lost 6 bases, and 23 bases lay between the germline ends.